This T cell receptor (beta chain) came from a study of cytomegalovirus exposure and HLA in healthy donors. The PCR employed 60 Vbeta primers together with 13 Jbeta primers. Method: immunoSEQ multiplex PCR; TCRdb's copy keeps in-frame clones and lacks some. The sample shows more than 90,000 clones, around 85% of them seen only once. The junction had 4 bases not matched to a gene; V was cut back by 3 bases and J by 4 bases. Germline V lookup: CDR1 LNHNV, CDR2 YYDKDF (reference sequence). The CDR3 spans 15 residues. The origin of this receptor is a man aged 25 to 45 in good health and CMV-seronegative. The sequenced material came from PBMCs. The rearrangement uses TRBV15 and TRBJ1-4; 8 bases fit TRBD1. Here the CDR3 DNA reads TGTGCCACCAGCAGGGGACAGGCCCTTAATGAAAAACTGTTTTTT. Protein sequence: CATSRGQALNEKLFF.